The rows below give T cell receptor beta chains drawn from one sample of a study of T cells in Graves' hyperthyroidism and ophthalmopathy. MiXCR was run by TCRdb on the multiplex PCR reads, yielding one entry per CDR3 protein. The sample contains about 600,000 distinct CDR3 sequences, approximately 14% of which appear only once. Sequencing was carried out using blood. The source is a woman in her forties or fifties with Graves' ophthalmopathy. Each CDR3 is given with its conserved first and last residue. Fields, in order: CDR3 DNA, CDR3 protein, V gene, clone size, D gene, J gene. D genes are given only for firm matches. Size is stated for part of the rows, as once, few or many counts, or as a class when the clone is expanded.

CDR3 DNA: TGCGCCAGCAGCTTAACCGGGACGGACACCACTGAAGCTTTCTTT
CDR3 protein: CASSLTGTDTTEAFF
V gene: TRBV5-1
clone size: many
D gene: .
J gene: TRBJ1-1

CDR3 DNA: TGTGCCAGCAGCTTAGCCAGGGGCGGGAACGGCGCAGATACGCAGTATTTT
CDR3 protein: CASSLARGGNGADTQYF
V gene: TRBV11-3
clone size: .
D gene: .
J gene: TRBJ2-3

CDR3 DNA: TGTGCCAGCAGGGCCACAGGGAAGGAAGAGACCCAGTACTTC
CDR3 protein: CASRATGKEETQYF
V gene: TRBV6-2/TRBV6-3
clone size: .
D gene: .
J gene: TRBJ2-5

CDR3 DNA: TGTGCCAGCAGTCAAGGACTTAGGGGGAGCAATCAGCCCCAGCATTTT
CDR3 protein: CASSQGLRGSNQPQHF
V gene: TRBV2
clone size: many
D gene: .
J gene: TRBJ1-5

CDR3 DNA: TGTGCCAGCAGCTTAGCGGGTTGGCAGGGGGCGGGAAAAGGAGCCGGGGAGCTGTTTTTT
CDR3 protein: CASSLAGWQGAGKGAGELFF
V gene: TRBV7-8
clone size: many
D gene: TRBD1
J gene: TRBJ2-2

CDR3 DNA: TGCGCCAGCAGCCAAGACCCAACCCTAGCGAACTACGAGCAGTACTTC
CDR3 protein: CASSQDPTLANYEQYF
V gene: TRBV4-1
clone size: .
D gene: .
J gene: TRBJ2-7

CDR3 DNA: TGTGCCAGCCGGGACATAAGCTCTGGAAACACCATATATTTT
CDR3 protein: CASRDISSGNTIYF
V gene: TRBV19
clone size: few
D gene: .
J gene: TRBJ1-3

CDR3 DNA: TGTGCCAGCAGTTACCCCACTGAGCAGTACTTC
CDR3 protein: CASSYPTEQYF
V gene: TRBV6-2/TRBV6-3
clone size: many
D gene: .
J gene: TRBJ2-7

CDR3 DNA: TGTGCCAGCAGTTTCGCAGGGGGCGCGGGGGACTACAATGAGCAGTTCTTC
CDR3 protein: CASSFAGGAGDYNEQFF
V gene: TRBV2
clone size: many
D gene: .
J gene: TRBJ2-1

CDR3 DNA: TGCGCCAGCAGCCAATTCACCTCTGGAAACACCATATATTTT
CDR3 protein: CASSQFTSGNTIYF
V gene: TRBV4-1
clone size: .
D gene: .
J gene: TRBJ1-3

CDR3 DNA: TGTGCCAGCAGCCAAGATATTGGACAGTTTGGAGAGCAGTTCTTC
CDR3 protein: CASSQDIGQFGEQFF
V gene: TRBV14
clone size: .
D gene: .
J gene: TRBJ2-1

CDR3 DNA: TGCAGTGCTAGGGCAGGCGGGAGGCTCCAAGAGACCCAGTACTTC
CDR3 protein: CSARAGGRLQETQYF
V gene: TRBV20-1
clone size: few
D gene: TRBD2
J gene: TRBJ2-5

CDR3 DNA: TGTGCCAGCACCACGAGTTCTGCGGGAGGGCGGGAGACCCAGTACTTC
CDR3 protein: CASTTSSAGGRETQYF
V gene: TRBV12-3/TRBV12-4
clone size: many
D gene: TRBD2
J gene: TRBJ2-5

CDR3 DNA: TGTGCCAGCAGTTCCCCCCTCAGGGAATCTGGAAACACCATATATTTT
CDR3 protein: CASSSPLRESGNTIYF
V gene: TRBV12-3/TRBV12-4
clone size: many
D gene: .
J gene: TRBJ1-3

CDR3 DNA: TGTGCCAGCAGCTCCGCCTTTGACAGCTACGAGCAGTACTTC
CDR3 protein: CASSSAFDSYEQYF
V gene: TRBV7-9
clone size: many
D gene: .
J gene: TRBJ2-7

CDR3 DNA: TGTGCCAGCAGTATTTACCAGGGATACGAGCAGTACTTC
CDR3 protein: CASSIYQGYEQYF
V gene: TRBV27
clone size: few
D gene: .
J gene: TRBJ2-7

CDR3 DNA: TGCAGCGTAAGACTTAAATTCGGCACTGAAGCTTTCTTT
CDR3 protein: CSVRLKFGTEAFF
V gene: TRBV29-1
clone size: .
D gene: .
J gene: TRBJ1-1

CDR3 DNA: TGTGCCACCAGCAGAGCTGGGACAGTATACGAGCAGTACTTC
CDR3 protein: CATSRAGTVYEQYF
V gene: TRBV15
clone size: .
D gene: TRBD1
J gene: TRBJ2-7

CDR3 DNA: TGCAGTGCTAGGAGGGTTTTGAGCGCGGGGAGGGCCGGGGAGCTGTTTTTT
CDR3 protein: CSARRVLSAGRAGELFF
V gene: TRBV20-1
clone size: .
D gene: TRBD2
J gene: TRBJ2-2

CDR3 DNA: TGTGCCACCAGTGATATAGGATCCCCCGAGCAGTACTTC
CDR3 protein: CATSDIGSPEQYF
V gene: TRBV24-1
clone size: many
D gene: .
J gene: TRBJ2-7

CDR3 DNA: TGTGCCAGCAGCTTAACTAGCGGGCAGATCACAGATACGCAGTATTTT
CDR3 protein: CASSLTSGQITDTQYF
V gene: TRBV7-2
clone size: many
D gene: TRBD2
J gene: TRBJ2-3

CDR3 DNA: TGTGCCAGCAGTTTCGGTCACACCAACTACTATGGCTACACCTTC
CDR3 protein: CASSFGHTNYYGYTF
V gene: TRBV6-2/TRBV6-3
clone size: many
D gene: .
J gene: TRBJ1-2

CDR3 DNA: TGCAGTGCTAGAGCCGCGGGAGCTACAGATACGCAGTATTTT
CDR3 protein: CSARAAGATDTQYF
V gene: TRBV20-1
clone size: .
D gene: TRBD2
J gene: TRBJ2-3

CDR3 DNA: TGCAGTGCTAGCCGGGACAGGGTGGTTGAGACCCAGTACTTC
CDR3 protein: CSASRDRVVETQYF
V gene: TRBV20-1
clone size: many
D gene: TRBD1
J gene: TRBJ2-5

CDR3 DNA: TGCAGTGCTCACGGCCCGCGGGAGGGGTACAATGAGCAGTTCTTC
CDR3 protein: CSAHGPREGYNEQFF
V gene: TRBV20-1
clone size: many
D gene: TRBD2
J gene: TRBJ2-1

CDR3 DNA: TGTGCCAGCGCCCTGAGGCTTGATATGGGGACCCCCAACGAGCAGTACTTC
CDR3 protein: CASALRLDMGTPNEQYF
V gene: TRBV6-1
clone size: many
D gene: .
J gene: TRBJ2-7

CDR3 DNA: TGCAGCGTTTACCTCCCGGGACAGGGGCCCTACGAGCAGTACTTC
CDR3 protein: CSVYLPGQGPYEQYF
V gene: TRBV29-1
clone size: few
D gene: TRBD1
J gene: TRBJ2-7

CDR3 DNA: TGTGCCACCAGTGGACTAGCAGTAGGTGAGCAGTTCTTC
CDR3 protein: CATSGLAVGEQFF
V gene: TRBV24-1
clone size: few
D gene: TRBD2
J gene: TRBJ2-1

CDR3 DNA: TGTGCCACCAGCAGACCCCCGCGGGAGGGCCGCAATGAGCAGTTCTTC
CDR3 protein: CATSRPPREGRNEQFF
V gene: TRBV15
clone size: many
D gene: TRBD2
J gene: TRBJ2-1

CDR3 DNA: TGTGCCACCAGCAGGGGGACTAGTGTCCAAGAGACCCAGTACTTC
CDR3 protein: CATSRGTSVQETQYF
V gene: TRBV15
clone size: many
D gene: TRBD2
J gene: TRBJ2-5

CDR3 DNA: TGCGCCAGCAGCTTGATATCGGCTACCTACGAGCAGTACTTC
CDR3 protein: CASSLISATYEQYF
V gene: TRBV5-1
clone size: few
D gene: .
J gene: TRBJ2-7

CDR3 DNA: TGCAGCGTGAGTAGCGGGGTGAACACCGGGGAGCTGTTTTTT
CDR3 protein: CSVSSGVNTGELFF
V gene: TRBV29-1
clone size: .
D gene: TRBD2
J gene: TRBJ2-2